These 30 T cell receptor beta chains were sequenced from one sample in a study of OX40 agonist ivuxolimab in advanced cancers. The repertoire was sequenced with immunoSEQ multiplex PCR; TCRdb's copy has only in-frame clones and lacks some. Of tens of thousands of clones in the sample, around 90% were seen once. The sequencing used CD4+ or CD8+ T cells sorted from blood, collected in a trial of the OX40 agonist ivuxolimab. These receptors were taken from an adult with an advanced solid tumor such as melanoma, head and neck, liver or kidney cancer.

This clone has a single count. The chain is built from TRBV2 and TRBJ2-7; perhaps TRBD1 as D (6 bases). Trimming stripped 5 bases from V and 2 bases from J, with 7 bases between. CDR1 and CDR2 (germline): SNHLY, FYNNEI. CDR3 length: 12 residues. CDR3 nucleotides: TGTGCCAGCAGTCGACAGGCCTACGAGCAGTACTTC. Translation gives CASSRQAYEQYF.

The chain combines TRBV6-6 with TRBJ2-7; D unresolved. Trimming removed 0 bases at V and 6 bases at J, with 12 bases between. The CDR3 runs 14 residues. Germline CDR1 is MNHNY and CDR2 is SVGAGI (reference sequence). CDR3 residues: CASSYSPGFPEQYF. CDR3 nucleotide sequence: TGTGCCAGCAGTTACTCGCCAGGATTTCCCGAGCAGTACTTC.

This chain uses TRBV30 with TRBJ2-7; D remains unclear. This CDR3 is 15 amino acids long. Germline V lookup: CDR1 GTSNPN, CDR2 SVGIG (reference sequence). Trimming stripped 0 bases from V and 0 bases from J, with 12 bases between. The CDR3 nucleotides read TGTGCCTGGAGTGTAGGTGGCTTAGCCTCCTACGAGCAGTACTTC. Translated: CAWSVGGLASYEQYF.

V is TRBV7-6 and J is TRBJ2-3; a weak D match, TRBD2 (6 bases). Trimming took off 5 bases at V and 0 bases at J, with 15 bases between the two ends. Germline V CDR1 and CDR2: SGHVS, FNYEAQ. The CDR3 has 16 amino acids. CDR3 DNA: TGTGCCAGCAGCGGCACGACTAGTCGTAGCACAGATACGCAGTATTTT. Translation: CASSGTTSRSTDTQYF.

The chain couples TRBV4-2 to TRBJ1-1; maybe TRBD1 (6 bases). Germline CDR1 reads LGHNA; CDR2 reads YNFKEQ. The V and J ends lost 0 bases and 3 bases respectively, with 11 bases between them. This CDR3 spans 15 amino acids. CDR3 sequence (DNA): TGTGCCAGCAGCCAAGATATAGGACAGTACACTGAAGCTTTCTTT. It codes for CASSQDIGQYTEAFF.

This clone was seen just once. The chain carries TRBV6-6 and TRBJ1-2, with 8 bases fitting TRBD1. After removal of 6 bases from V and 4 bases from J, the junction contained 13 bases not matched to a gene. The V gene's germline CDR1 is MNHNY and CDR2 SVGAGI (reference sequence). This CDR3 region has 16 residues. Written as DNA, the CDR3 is TGTGCCAGCAGAACGACAGGGGCCCGACCTTCCTATGGCTACACCTTC. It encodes CASRTTGARPSYGYTF.

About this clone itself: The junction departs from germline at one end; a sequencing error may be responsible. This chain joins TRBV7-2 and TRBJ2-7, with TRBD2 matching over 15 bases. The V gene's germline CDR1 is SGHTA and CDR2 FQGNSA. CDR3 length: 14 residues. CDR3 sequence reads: CASSLEGLAGGLDF. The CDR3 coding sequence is TGTGCCAGCAGCTTAGAAGGACTAGCGGGAGGGCTGGACTTC.

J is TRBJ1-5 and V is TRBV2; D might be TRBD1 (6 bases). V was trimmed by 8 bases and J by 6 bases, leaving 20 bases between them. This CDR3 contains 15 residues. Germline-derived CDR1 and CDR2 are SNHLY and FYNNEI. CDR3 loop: CASGESTGSVQPQHF. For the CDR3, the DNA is TGTGCCAGCGGAGAATCAACAGGGTCGGTTCAGCCCCAGCATTTT.

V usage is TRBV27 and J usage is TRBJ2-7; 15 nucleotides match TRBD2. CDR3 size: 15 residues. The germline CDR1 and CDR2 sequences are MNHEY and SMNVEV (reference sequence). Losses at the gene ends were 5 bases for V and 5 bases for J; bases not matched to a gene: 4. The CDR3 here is CASSKGLAGGNEQYF. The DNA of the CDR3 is TGTGCCAGCAGTAAGGGACTAGCGGGAGGAAACGAGCAGTACTTC.

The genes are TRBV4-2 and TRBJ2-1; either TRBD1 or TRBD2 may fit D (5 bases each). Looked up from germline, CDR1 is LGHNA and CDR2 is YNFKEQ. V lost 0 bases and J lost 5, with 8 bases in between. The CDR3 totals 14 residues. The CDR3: CASSQDPGHNEQFF. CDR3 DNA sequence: TGTGCCAGCAGCCAAGACCCGGGACACAATGAGCAGTTCTTC.

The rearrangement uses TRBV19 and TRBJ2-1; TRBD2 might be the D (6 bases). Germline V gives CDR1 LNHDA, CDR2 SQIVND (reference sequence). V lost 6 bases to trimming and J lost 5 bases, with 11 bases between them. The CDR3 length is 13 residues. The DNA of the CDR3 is TGTGCCAGTAGGAATGGGGGGAACAATGAGCAGTTCTTC. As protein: CASRNGGNNEQFF.

In DNA form, the CDR3 reads TGTGCCAGTATCCCGATGGCTGGGGCTAACTATGGCTACACCTTC. Translation gives CASIPMAGANYGYTF. The genes are TRBV19 and TRBJ1-2; unclear D gene. Germline V lookup: CDR1 LNHDA, CDR2 SQIVND (reference sequence). Trimming removed 7 bases at V and 0 bases at J, with 15 bases between. The CDR3 is 15 amino acids.

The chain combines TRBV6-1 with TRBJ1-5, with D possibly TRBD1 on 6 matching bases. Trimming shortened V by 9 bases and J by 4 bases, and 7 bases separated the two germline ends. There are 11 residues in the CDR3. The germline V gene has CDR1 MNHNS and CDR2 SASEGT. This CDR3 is CARQGNQPQHF. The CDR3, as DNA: TGTGCCAGACAGGGTAATCAGCCCCAGCATTTT.

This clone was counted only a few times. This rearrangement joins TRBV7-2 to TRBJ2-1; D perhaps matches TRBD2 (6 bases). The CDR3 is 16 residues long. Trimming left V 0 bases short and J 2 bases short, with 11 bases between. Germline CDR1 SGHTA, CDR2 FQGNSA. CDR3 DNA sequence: TGTGCCAGCAGCTTAGCGCCGGGAGAACCCTACAATGAGCAGTTCTTC. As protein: CASSLAPGEPYNEQFF.

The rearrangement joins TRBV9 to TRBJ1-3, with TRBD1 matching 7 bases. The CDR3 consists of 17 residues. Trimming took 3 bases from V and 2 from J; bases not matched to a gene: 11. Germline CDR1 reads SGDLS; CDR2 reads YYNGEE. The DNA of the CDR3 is TGTGCCAGCAGCGAGGCAGGGACAGCCTCCACTGGAAACACCATATATTTT. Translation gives CASSEAGTASTGNTIYF. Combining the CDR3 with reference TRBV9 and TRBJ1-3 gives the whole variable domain DSGVTQTPKHLITATGQRVTLRCSPRSGDLSVYWYQQSLDQGLQFLIQYYNGEERAKGNILERFSAQQFPDLHSELNLSSLELGDSALYFCASSEAGTASTGNTIYFGEGSWLTVV.

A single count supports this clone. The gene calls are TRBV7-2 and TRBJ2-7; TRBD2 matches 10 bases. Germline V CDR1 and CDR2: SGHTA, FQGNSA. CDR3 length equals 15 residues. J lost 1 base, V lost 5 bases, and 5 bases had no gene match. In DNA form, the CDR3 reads TGTGCCAGCAGCCCACAAGCGGGAGGGTCCTACGAGCAGTACTTC. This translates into CASSPQAGGSYEQYF.

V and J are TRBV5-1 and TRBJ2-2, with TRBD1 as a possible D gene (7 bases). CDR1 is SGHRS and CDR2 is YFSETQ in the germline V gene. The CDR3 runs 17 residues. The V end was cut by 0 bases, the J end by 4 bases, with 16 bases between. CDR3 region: CASSLEVAGGGTGELFF. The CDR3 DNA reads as TGCGCCAGCAGCTTGGAAGTTGCAGGGGGAGGCACCGGGGAGCTGTTTTTT.

As DNA, the CDR3 is TGTGCCAGTAAGGCCGGCAGAGGGTGGGACAATCAGCCCCAGCATTTT. This translates into CASKAGRGWDNQPQHF. The J gene is TRBJ1-5, the V gene TRBV19; D is undetermined. Germline V gene lookup returns CDR1 LNHDA and CDR2 SQIVND (reference sequence). V lost 7 bases, J lost 3 bases, and 19 bases lay in between. The CDR3 extends over 16 amino acids.

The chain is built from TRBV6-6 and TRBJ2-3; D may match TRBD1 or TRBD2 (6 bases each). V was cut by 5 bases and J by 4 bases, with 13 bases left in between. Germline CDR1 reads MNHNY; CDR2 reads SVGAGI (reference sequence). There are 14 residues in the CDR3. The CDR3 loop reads CASSRDRGPDTQYF. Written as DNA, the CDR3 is TGTGCCAGCAGTCGGGACCGGGGGCCAGATACGCAGTATTTT.

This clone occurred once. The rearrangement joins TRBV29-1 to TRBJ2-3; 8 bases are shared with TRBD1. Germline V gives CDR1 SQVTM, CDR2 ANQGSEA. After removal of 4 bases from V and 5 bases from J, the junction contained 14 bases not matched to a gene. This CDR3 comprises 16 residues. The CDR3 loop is CSVGPPGQAYGDTQYF. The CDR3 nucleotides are TGCAGCGTTGGGCCTCCGGGACAGGCGTACGGAGATACGCAGTATTTT.

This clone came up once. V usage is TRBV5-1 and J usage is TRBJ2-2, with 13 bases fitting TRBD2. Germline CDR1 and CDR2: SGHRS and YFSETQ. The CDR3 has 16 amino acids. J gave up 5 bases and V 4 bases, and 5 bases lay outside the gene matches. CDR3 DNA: TGCGCCAGCAGCCCAGGGACTAGCGGGACGACCGGGGAGCTGTTTTTT. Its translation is CASSPGTSGTTGELFF.

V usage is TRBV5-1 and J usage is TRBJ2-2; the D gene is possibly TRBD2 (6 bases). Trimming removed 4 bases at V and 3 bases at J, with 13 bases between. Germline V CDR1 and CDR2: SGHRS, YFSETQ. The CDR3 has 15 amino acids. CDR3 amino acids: CASSRSSGDTGELFF. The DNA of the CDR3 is TGCGCCAGCAGCCGGAGTAGCGGTGACACCGGGGAGCTGTTTTTT.

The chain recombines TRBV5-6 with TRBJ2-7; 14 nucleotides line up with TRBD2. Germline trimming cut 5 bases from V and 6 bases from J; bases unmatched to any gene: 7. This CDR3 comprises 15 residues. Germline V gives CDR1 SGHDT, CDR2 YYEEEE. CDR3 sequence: CASRPGLAGAREQYF. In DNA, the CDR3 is TGTGCCAGCAGACCGGGACTAGCGGGAGCGCGCGAGCAGTACTTC.

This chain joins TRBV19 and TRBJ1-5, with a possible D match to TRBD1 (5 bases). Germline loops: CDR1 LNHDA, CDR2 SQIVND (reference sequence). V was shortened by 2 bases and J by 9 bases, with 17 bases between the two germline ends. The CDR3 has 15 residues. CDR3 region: CASSISFGGGRPQHF. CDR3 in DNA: TGTGCCAGTAGTATATCATTCGGGGGTGGGCGGCCCCAGCATTTT. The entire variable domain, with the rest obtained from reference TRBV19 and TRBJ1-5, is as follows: DGGITQSPKYLFRKEGQNVTLSCEQNLNHDAMYWYRQDPGQGLRLIYYSQIVNDFQKGDIAEGYSVSREKKESFPLTVTSAQKNPTAFYLCASSISFGGGRPQHFGDGTRLSIL.

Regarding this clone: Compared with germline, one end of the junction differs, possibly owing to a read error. The CDR3 nucleotides read TGTGCCGGCAGGGAGACAGGGAATACCGGGGAGCTGTTTTTT. Translated: CAGRETGNTGELFF. V gene TRBV27 combines with J gene TRBJ2-2, with 7 bases matching TRBD1. CDR3 size: 14 residues. The germline gives CDR1 MNHEY, CDR2 SMNVEV (reference sequence).

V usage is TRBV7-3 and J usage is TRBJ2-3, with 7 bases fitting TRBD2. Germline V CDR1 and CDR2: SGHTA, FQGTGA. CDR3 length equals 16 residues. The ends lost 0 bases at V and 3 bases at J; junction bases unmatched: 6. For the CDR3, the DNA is TGTGCCAGCAGCTTAACTAGCGGGTGGGAAACAGATACGCAGTATTTT. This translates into CASSLTSGWETDTQYF.

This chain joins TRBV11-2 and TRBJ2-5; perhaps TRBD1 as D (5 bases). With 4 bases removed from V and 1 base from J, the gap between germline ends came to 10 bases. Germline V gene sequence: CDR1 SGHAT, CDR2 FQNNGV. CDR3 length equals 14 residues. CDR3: CASSSRRGQETQYF. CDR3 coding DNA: TGTGCCAGCAGCTCTCGAAGGGGCCAAGAGACCCAGTACTTC. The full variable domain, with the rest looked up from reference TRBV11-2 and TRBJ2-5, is EAGVAQSPRYKIIEKRQSVAFWCNPISGHATLYWYQQILGQGPKLLIQFQNNGVVDDSQLPKDRFSAERLKGVDSTLKIQPAKLEDSAVYLCASSSRRGQETQYFGPGTRLLVL.

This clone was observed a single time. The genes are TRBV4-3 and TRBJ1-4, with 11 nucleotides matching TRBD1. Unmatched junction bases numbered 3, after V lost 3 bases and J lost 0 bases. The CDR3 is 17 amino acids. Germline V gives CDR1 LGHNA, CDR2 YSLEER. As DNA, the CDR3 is TGCGCCAGCAGCCAGAGGGGACAGGGGGCAACTAATGAAAAACTGTTTTTT. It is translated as CASSQRGQGATNEKLFF.

This CDR3 reads CASSLGQSYNEQFF. In DNA form, the CDR3 reads TGTGCCAGCAGCTTGGGACAGTCCTACAATGAGCAGTTCTTC. The chain employs TRBV5-4 and TRBJ2-1; D may be TRBD1 (5 bases). Looked up from germline, CDR1 is SGHNT and CDR2 is YYREEE (reference sequence). V lost 0 bases, J lost 1 base, and 5 bases lay in between. This CDR3 contains 14 residues.

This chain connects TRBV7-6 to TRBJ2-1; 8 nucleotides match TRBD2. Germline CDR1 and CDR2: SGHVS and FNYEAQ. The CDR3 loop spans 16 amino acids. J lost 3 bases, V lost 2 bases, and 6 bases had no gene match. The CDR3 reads CASSLLAGGYYNEQFF. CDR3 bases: TGTGCCAGCAGCTTACTCGCGGGGGGTTACTACAATGAGCAGTTCTTC.